The 2 T cell receptor beta chains presented below share a single source sample, sequenced in a study of tumor-infiltrating lymphocytes in primary liver carcinoma. Germline DNA was also extracted, and blood RNA derived from unsorted whole blood. From 500 ng total RNA, TCR beta cDNA was generated with a primer in the constant region. ARM-PCR, slightly modified, supplied the TCR beta libraries through three nested multiplex PCR rounds. Each of the first two PCR rounds ran approximately 11 cycles with TRBV1-TRBV30 forward and C-beta reverse primers. One entry per CDR3 protein results from TCRdb running MiXCR on the multiplex PCR reads. The sample has 180,000 or so distinct CDR3 sequences, about 60% seen once; the top ten hold 65% to 80%. The material sequenced was peripheral blood. The receptors originated from a man between 40 and 49 years old with primary liver carcinoma and hepatitis B virus infection.

This clonotype was found a few times. The CDR3 nucleotides are TGTGCCTGGAGCGGGCAGGCTAGCAATCAGCCCCAGCATTTT. Protein: CAWSGQASNQPQHF. The chain has TRBV30 and TRBJ1-5; no clear D gene. V gave up 3 bases and J gave up 0 bases, with 9 bases separating them. Germline values: CDR1 GTSNPN, CDR2 SVGIG (reference sequence). This CDR3 has 14 residues.

This clonotype was seen more than once but under ten times. The chain combines TRBV6-6 with TRBJ2-6; D is perhaps TRBD2 (5 bases). Germline CDR1 is MNHNY and CDR2 is SVGAGI (reference sequence). The CDR3 extends over 14 amino acids. V was clipped by 6 bases and J by 6 bases, with 12 bases between them. The CDR3 here is CASSNPREANVLTF. Here the CDR3 DNA reads TGTGCCAGCAGCAACCCTCGGGAGGCCAACGTCCTGACTTTC.